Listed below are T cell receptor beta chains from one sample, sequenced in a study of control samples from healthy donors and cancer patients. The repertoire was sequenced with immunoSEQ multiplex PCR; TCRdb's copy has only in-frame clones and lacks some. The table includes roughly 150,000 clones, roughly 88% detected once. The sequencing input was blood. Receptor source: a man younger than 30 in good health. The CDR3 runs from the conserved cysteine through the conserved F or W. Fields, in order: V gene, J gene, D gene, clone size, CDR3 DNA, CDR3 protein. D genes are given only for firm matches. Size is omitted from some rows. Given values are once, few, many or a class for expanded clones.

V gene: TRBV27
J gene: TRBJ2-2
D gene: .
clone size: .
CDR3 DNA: TGTGCCTCACGGGCAGAACCTGTAGTCGGGGAGCTGTTTTTT
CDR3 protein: CASRAEPVVGELFF

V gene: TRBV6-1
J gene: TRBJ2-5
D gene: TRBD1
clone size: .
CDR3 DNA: TGTGCCAGCAGTGAACGGGGACAGGGGGCAGGGGAGACCCAGTACTTC
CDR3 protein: CASSERGQGAGETQYF

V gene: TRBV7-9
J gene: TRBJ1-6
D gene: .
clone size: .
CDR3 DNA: TGTGCCAGCGGTCGCGGGGTCGGCTATAATTCACCCCTCCACTTT
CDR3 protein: CASGRGVGYNSPLHF

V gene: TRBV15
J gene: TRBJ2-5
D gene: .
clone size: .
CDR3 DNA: TGTGCCACCAGCGGAGGGAAGGGGTCGGAGACCCAGTACTTC
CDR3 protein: CATSGGKGSETQYF

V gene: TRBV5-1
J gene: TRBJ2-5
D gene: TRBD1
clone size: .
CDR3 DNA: TGCGCCAGCAGCTTACAGGGGGGCCAAGAGACCCAGTACTTC
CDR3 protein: CASSLQGGQETQYF

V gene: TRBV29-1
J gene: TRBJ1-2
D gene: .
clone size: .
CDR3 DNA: TGCAGCGTTGAGATGAGCCAGGGTGGTGGCTACACCTTC
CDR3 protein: CSVEMSQGGGYTF

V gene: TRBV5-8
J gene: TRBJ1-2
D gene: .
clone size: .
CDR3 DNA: TGTGCCAGCAGCGCCGGCGACTTAGCTAACTATGGCTACACCTTC
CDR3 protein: CASSAGDLANYGYTF

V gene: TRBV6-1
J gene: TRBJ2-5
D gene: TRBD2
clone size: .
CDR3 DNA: TGTGCCAGCAGTGAAGGGGGGGGCCAAGAGACCCAGTACTTC
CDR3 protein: CASSEGGGQETQYF

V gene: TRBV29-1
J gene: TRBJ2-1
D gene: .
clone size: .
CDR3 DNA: TGCAGCGTTGAACAGGGCCGTCCGGAGCAGTTCTTC
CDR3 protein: CSVEQGRPEQFF

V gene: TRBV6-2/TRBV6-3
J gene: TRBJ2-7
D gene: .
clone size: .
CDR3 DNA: TGTGCCAGCAGTTTCTCCTACGAGCAGTACTTC
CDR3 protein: CASSFSYEQYF

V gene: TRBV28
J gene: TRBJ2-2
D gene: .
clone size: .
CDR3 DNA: TGTGCCAGCAGCCCTTCTTGGAGGACCGGGGAGCTGTTTTTT
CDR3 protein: CASSPSWRTGELFF

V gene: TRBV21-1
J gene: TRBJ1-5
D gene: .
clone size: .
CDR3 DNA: TGTGCCAGCAGCAAAATAGGCGGGACAGGGGGCGATCAGCCCCAGCATTTT
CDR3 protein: CASSKIGGTGGDQPQHF

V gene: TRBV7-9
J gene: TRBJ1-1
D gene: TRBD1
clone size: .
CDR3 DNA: TGTGCCAGCAGCGTAGGACAGGGGAGAAACACTGAAGCTTTCTTT
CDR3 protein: CASSVGQGRNTEAFF

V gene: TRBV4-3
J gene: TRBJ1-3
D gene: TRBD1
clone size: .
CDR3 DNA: TGCGCCAGCAGCCAAGATAGGACAGGGAATGGAAACACCATATATTTT
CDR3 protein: CASSQDRTGNGNTIYF

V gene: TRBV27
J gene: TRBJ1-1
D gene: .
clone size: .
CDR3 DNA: TGTGCCAGCAGTCATACAAGGACTCGAGTGAACACTGAAGCTTTCTTT
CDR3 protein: CASSHTRTRVNTEAFF

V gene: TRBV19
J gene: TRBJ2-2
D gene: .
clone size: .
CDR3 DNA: TGTGCCAGTAGTATACGGGGGCACACCGGGGAGCTGTTTTTT
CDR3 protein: CASSIRGHTGELFF

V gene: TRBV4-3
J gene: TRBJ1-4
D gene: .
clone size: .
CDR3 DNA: TGCGCCAGCAGCCAAGGCCTCCGACGGGACATGGGAAAACTGTTTTTT
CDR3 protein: CASSQGLRRDMGKLFF

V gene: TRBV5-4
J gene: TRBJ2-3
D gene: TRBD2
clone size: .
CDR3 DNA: TGTGCCAGCAGCCCTGGACTAGCGGGGCCCACAGATACGCAGTATTTT
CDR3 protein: CASSPGLAGPTDTQYF

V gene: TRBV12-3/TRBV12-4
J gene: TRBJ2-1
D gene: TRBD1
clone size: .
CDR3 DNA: TGTGCCAGCAGTCGAGGACAGGGACTTGAGCAGTTCTTC
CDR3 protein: CASSRGQGLEQFF

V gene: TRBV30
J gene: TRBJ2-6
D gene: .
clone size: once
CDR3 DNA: TGTGCCTGGACAGTATCGTTCCCGTCCGGGGCCAACGTCCTGACTTTC
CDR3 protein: CAWTVSFPSGANVLTF

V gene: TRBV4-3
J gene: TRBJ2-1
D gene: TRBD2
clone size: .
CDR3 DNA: TGCGCCAGCAGCCAGGGCAAAGCGGGGAGCTCCTACAATGAGCAGTTCTTC
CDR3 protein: CASSQGKAGSSYNEQFF

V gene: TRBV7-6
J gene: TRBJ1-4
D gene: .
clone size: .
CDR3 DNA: TGTGCCAGCAGCTTAACCTCAGGGAGGAACGAAAAACTGTTTTTT
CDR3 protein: CASSLTSGRNEKLFF

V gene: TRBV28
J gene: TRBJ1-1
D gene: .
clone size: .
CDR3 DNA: TGTGCCAGCAGTTTATATCCGAACACTGAAGCTTTCTTT
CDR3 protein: CASSLYPNTEAFF

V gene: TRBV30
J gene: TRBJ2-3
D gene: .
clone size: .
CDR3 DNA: TGTGCCTGGAGTCCGGACAGATGGACAGATACGCAGTATTTT
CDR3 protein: CAWSPDRWTDTQYF